Listed here are 3 T cell receptor beta chains from one sample, sequenced in a study of T cell changes during pregnancy in multiple sclerosis. The table came from immunoSEQ multiplex PCR; TCRdb's copy has only in-frame clones and leaves some out. The table shows more than 60,000 clones, with roughly 91% occurring only once. The source material was CD4+ T cells from peripheral blood mononuclear cells, sampled in the third trimester of pregnancy. The receptors were sampled from a female donor in good health, enrolled as a control in a pregnancy study.

CDR3 coding DNA: TGTGCCAGCAGTTATGACATTAGGAGTGAGACAGAACACTATGGCTACACCTTC. Amino acid sequence: CASSYDIRSETEHYGYTF. V and J are TRBV6-4 and TRBJ1-2, with a weak D call TRBD1 (5 bases). Germline-derived CDR1 and CDR2 are MRHNA and SNTAGT. The CDR3 covers 18 residues. V lost 5 bases, J lost 3 bases, and 25 bases lay in between.

The rearrangement links TRBV5-5 to TRBJ2-7, with 8 bases aligning to TRBD2. Germline CDR1 and CDR2: SGHKS and YYEKEE (reference sequence). The V segment lost 2 bases and the J segment 7 bases; nucleotides outside the gene matches: 11. The CDR3 is 15 amino acids. CDR3 loop: CASSLSGGDLGEQYF. The CDR3 region has the DNA TGTGCCAGCAGCTTAAGCGGGGGAGATCTCGGGGAGCAGTACTTC.

The CDR3 loop reads CASSLVDSSAEAFF. CDR3 DNA sequence: TGTGCCAGCAGCTTGGTGGACAGTAGCGCTGAAGCTTTCTTT. The J gene is TRBJ1-1, the V gene TRBV5-4; D may be TRBD1 (6 bases). With 0 bases removed from V and 6 bases from J, the gap between germline ends came to 12 bases. The CDR3 is 14 amino acids. Germline V CDR1 and CDR2: SGHNT, YYREEE (reference sequence). Complete variable domain (other parts from reference TRBV5-4 and TRBJ1-1): ETGVTQSPTHLIKTRGQQVTLRCSSQSGHNTVSWYQQALGQGPQFIFQYYREEENGRGNFPPRFSGLQFPNYSSELNVNALELDDSALYLCASSLVDSSAEAFFGQGTRLTVV.